The following is a T cell receptor (beta chain) sequence with its context. The authors' processing: Reference gene primer amplification gave estimated nucleated cell counts. The repertoire was sequenced with immunoSEQ multiplex PCR; TCRdb's copy has only in-frame clones and lacks some. The V and J calls and clone size come from that table; D and trimming were worked out from the DNA. The data show roughly 300,000 clones, 85% seen once. This sample is part of a study of blood T cell repertoires in COVID-19. Study context: Researchers got acute and convalescent COVID-19 samples from the United States, Italy and Spain. T cells, B-cell-depleted T cells, or PBMCs provided the cDNA or gDNA that served as material.

CDR3 length equals 14 residues. V lost 5 bases to trimming and J lost 6 bases, with 16 bases between them. Germline CDR1 reads SEHNR; CDR2 reads FQNEAQ (reference sequence). The specimen was peripheral blood. The origin of this receptor is a human donor in a cohort sampled during active COVID-19. V usage is TRBV7-9 and J usage is TRBJ1-1, with D tentatively TRBD1 (6 bases). The CDR3 spells CASSPGTLVAEAFF. The CDR3 DNA sequence: TGTGCCAGCAGCCCCGGGACACTTGTCGCTGAAGCTTTCTTT. Complete variable domain (other parts from reference TRBV7-9 and TRBJ1-1): DTGVSQNPRHKITKRGQNVTFRCDPISEHNRLYWYRQTLGQGPEFLTYFQNEAQLEKSRLLSDRFSAERPKGSFSTLEIQRTEQGDSAMYLCASSPGTLVAEAFFGQGTRLTVV.